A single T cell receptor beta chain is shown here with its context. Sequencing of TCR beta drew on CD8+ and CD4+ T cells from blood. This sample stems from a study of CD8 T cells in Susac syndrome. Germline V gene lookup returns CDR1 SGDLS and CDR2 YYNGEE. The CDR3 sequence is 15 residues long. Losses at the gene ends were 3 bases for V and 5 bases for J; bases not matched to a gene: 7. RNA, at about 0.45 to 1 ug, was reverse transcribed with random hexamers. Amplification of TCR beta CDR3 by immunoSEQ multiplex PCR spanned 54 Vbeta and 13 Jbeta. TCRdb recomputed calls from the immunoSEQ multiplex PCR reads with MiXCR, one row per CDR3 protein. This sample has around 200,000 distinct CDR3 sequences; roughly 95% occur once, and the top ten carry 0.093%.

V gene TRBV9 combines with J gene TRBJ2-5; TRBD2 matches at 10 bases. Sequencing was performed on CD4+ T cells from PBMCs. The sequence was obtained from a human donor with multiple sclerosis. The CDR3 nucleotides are TGTGCCAGCAGCGGTGGACTAGCGGATGGGGAGACCCAGTACTTC. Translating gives CASSGGLADGETQYF. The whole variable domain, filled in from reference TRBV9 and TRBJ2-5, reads DSGVTQTPKHLITATGQRVTLRCSPRSGDLSVYWYQQSLDQGLQFLIQYYNGEERAKGNILERFSAQQFPDLHSELNLSSLELGDSALYFCASSGGLADGETQYFGPGTRLLVL.